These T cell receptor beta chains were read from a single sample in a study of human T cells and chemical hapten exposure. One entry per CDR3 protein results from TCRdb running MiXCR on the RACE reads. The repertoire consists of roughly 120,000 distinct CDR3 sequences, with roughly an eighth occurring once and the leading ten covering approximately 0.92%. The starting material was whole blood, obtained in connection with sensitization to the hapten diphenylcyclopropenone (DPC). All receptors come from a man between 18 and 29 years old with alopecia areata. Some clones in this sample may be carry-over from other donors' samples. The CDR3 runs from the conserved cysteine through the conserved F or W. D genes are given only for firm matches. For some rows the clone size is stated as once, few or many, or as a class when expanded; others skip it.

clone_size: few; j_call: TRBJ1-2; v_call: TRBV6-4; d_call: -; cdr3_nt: TGTGCCAGCAGTGACTCCTTTTCCGACAAATGGTGGGGCTACACCTTC; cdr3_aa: CASSDSFSDKWWGYTF
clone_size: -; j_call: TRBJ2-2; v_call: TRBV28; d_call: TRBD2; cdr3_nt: TGTGCCAGCAGTCCACTATCTAGCGGTGACACCGGGGAGCTGTTTTTT; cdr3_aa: CASSPLSSGDTGELFF
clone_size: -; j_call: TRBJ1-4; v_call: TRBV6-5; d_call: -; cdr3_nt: TGTGCCAGCAGTTACTCGGGCTGGATGAGAAAACTGTTTTTT; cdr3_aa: CASSYSGWMRKLFF
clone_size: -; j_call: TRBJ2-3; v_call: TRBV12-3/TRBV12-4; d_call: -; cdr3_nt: TGTGCCAGCAGTTTGGGCAGCCTTTCAGATACGCAGTATTTT; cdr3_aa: CASSLGSLSDTQYF
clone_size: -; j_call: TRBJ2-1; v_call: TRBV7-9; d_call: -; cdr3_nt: TGTGCCAGCAGCTTCGAGGGCTGGTTCTTC; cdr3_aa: CASSFEGWFF
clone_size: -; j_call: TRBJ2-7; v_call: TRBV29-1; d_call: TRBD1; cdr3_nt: TGCAGCGTTGGGCAGGGGGCCTCAGGAGCTTACGAGCAGTACTTC; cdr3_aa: CSVGQGASGAYEQYF
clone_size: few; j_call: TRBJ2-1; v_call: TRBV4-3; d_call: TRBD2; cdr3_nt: TGCGCCAGCAGCCCCTTCGGGGGGGCTTATGAGCAGTTCTTC; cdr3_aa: CASSPFGGAYEQFF
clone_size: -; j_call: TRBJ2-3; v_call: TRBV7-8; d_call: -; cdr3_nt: TGTGCCAGCACCCCCGGTGGAGATACGCAGTATTTT; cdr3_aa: CASTPGGDTQYF
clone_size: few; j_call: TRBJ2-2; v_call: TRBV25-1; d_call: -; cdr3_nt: TGTGCCGGGGCCTCCCATAACACCGGGGAGCTGTTTTTT; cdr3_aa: CAGASHNTGELFF
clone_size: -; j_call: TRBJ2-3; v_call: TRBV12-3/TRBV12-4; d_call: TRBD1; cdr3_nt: TGTGCCAGCAGTTACCGGGACAGTGGGCCTAGCACAGATACGCAGTATTTT; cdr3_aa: CASSYRDSGPSTDTQYF
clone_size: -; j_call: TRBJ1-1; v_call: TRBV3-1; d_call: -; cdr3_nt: TGTGCCAGCAGCCAAGGGACGGGACTGGGAATCTCTGAAGCTTTCTTT; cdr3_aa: CASSQGTGLGISEAFF
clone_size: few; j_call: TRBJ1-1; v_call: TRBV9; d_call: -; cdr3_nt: TGTGCCAGCAGCTCCACCGCGGGGGGGCAATCGGAAGCTTTCTTT; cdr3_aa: CASSSTAGGQSEAFF
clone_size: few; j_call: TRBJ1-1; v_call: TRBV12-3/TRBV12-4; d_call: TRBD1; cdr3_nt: TGTGCCAGCAGGTGGACAGGGGGTAACACTGAAGCTTTCTTT; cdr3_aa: CASRWTGGNTEAFF
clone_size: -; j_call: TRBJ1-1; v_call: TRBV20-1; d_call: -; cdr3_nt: TGCAGTGCTAGAGCCGGGGGTAACACTGAAGCTTTCTTT; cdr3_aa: CSARAGGNTEAFF
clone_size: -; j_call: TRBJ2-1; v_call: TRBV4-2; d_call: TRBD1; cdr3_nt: TGTGCCAGCAGCCAAGTGGGGACAGGTTCCTACAATGAGCAGTTCTTC; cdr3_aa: CASSQVGTGSYNEQFF
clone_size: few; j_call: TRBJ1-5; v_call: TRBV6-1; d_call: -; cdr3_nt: TGTGCCAGCAGTGACCCGGGACAATATCTCAATCAGCCCCAGCATTTT; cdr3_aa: CASSDPGQYLNQPQHF
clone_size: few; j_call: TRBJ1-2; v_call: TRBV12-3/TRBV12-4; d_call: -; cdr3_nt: TGTGCCAGCAGGTCGACAGGAAGCTATGGCTACACCTTC; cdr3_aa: CASRSTGSYGYTF
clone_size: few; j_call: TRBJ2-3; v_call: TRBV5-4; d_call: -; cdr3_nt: TGTGCCAGCAGCTTGGGTAGACTCCGTACAGATACGCAGTATTTT; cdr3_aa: CASSLGRLRTDTQYF
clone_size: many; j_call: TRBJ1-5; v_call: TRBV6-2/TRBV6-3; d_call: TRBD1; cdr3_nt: TGTGCCAGCAGTCACGGACAGGCTGATCAGCCCCAGCATTTT; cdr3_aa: CASSHGQADQPQHF
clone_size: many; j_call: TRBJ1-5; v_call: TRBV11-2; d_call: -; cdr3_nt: TGTGCCAGCAGCTTAGACCAGTGGGGGACTCAGCCCCAGCATTTT; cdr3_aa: CASSLDQWGTQPQHF
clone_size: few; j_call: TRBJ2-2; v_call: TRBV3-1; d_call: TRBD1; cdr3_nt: TGTGCCACGGGACAGGGGGACGTCGGGGAGCTGTTTTTT; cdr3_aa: CATGQGDVGELFF
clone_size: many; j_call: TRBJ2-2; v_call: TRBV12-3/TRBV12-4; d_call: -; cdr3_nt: TGTGCCAGCAGTTTAAACGCAGCGAACACCGGGGAGCTGTTTTTT; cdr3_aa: CASSLNAANTGELFF
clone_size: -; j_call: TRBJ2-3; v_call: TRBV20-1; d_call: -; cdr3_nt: TGCAGTGCTACCCCAGCGCGGCCGGAAGCTAGCACAGATACGCAGTATTTT; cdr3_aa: CSATPARPEASTDTQYF
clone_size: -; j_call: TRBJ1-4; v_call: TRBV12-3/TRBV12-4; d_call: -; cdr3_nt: TGTGCCAGCGCCCTTGGGGTTAATGAAAAACTGTTTTTT; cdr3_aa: CASALGVNEKLFF
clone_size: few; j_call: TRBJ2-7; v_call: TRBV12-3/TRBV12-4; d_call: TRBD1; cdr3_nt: TGTGCCAGCAGTCTGCAGGGGGCGCAAGAATACGAGCAGTACTTC; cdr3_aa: CASSLQGAQEYEQYF
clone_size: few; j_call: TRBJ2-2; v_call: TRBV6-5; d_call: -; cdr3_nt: TGTGCCAGCAGTAGATTACAGGGACCCGGGGAGCTGTTTTTT; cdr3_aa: CASSRLQGPGELFF
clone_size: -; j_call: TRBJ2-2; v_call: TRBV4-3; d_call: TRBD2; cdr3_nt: TGCGCCAGCAGCCAAGTTCCTAGCGGGGACGGCGGGGAGCTGTTTTTT; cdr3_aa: CASSQVPSGDGGELFF
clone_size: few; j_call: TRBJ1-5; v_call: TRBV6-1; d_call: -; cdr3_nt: TGTGCCAGCAGTGAATTCTGGGGAAGGAGCAATCAGCCCCAGCATTTT; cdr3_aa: CASSEFWGRSNQPQHF
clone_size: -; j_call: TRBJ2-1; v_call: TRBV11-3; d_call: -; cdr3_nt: TGTGCCAGCAGCTTAGAGTACCGGGACAATGAGCAGTTCTTC; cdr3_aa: CASSLEYRDNEQFF